The 5 T cell receptor beta chains given below trace back to one sample, sequenced in a study of blood T cell repertoires in COVID-19. Here immunoSEQ multiplex PCR was the method, and the copy in TCRdb shows in-frame clones only, minus some. Of some 250,000 clones listed, 70% to 85% are singletons. The sequenced sample was peripheral blood. Every receptor here comes from an elderly woman with acute or convalescent COVID-19.

In nucleotides, the CDR3 is TGTGCCAGCAGTTGGGGGACAGGGGGTTACAATCAGCCCCAGCATTTT. Protein: CASSWGTGGYNQPQHF. The chain carries TRBV6-2 or TRBV6-3 and TRBJ1-5, with TRBD1 identical over 11 bases. Trimming cost V 4 bases and J 3 bases; bases outside gene matches: 5. Germline CDR1 and CDR2: MNHEY and SVGEGT. There are 16 residues in the CDR3.

V gene TRBV5-1 combines with J gene TRBJ2-3; 11 nucleotides agree with TRBD2. CDR1 is SGHRS, CDR2 YFSETQ, per germline. CDR3 length equals 15 residues. The junction had 4 bases not matched to a gene; V was cut back by 4 bases and J by 3 bases. In nucleotides, the CDR3 is TGCGCCAGCAGCGCCTTAGCGGGAGGGACAGATACGCAGTATTTT. This encodes CASSALAGGTDTQYF.

The V gene is TRBV24-1, the J gene TRBJ1-1; D uncertain. CDR1 is KGHDR and CDR2 is SFDVKD in the germline V gene. Trimming took off 1 base at V and 3 bases at J, with 8 bases between the two ends. CDR3 length: 14 residues. In DNA, the CDR3 is TGTGCCACCAGTGATTTTGCGGGTGACACTGAAGCTTTCTTT. This codes for CATSDFAGDTEAFF.

The chain couples TRBV7-9 to TRBJ2-7, with a weak D call TRBD1 (5 bases). The CDR3 runs to 11 residues. V shed 5 bases and J shed 6 bases, with 8 bases lying between them. Germline V gene sequence: CDR1 SEHNR, CDR2 FQNEAQ (reference sequence). This CDR3 reads CASSTQAEQYF. The CDR3 region has the DNA TGTGCCAGCAGCACACAGGCCGAGCAGTACTTC.

V is TRBV27 and J is TRBJ1-1; D uncertain. V lost 2 bases, J lost 3 bases, and 7 bases lay in between. The CDR3 is made up of 13 amino acids. CDR1 is MNHEY, CDR2 SMNVEV, per germline (reference sequence). CDR3 in amino acids: CASSLRLYTEAFF. DNA for the CDR3: TGTGCCAGCAGTTTAAGACTATACACTGAAGCTTTCTTT.